This T cell receptor (beta chain) stems from a study of T-cell reconstitution after alpha-beta-depleted transplantation in children. Unique molecular identifiers were incorporated when the TCRbeta library was constructed. TCRdb ran MiXCR on the PCR reads and lists one entry per CDR3 protein. The sample has around 300,000 distinct CDR3 sequences, under 14% seen once. Study-wide points: Expanded clones from the graft, numbering several hundred, reportedly supplied alpha-beta T cells about two months after transplant. The study traced high day-60 TCRbeta diversity in some patients to surviving recipient T cells and thymic progenitors. Diversity and T-cell counts at one year after transplant derived mostly from new T cells.

V gave up 3 bases and J gave up 5 bases, with 11 bases separating them. The CDR3 spans 14 residues. Germline-derived CDR1 and CDR2 are LNHDA and SQIVND (reference sequence). The table lists this clonotype with many counts. The antigen remains unidentified. The chain recombines TRBV19 with TRBJ2-1; D is possibly TRBD1 (6 bases). This sample comprised peripheral blood, obtained 180 days after TCRalphabeta/CD19-depleted stem cell transplant. This receptor was obtained from a male patient aged 2-9 years who had a stem cell transplant for chronic granulomatous disease, so the T cells may come from the graft donor. The CDR3 DNA follows: TGTGCCAGTAGTATCGGACAGAGCCACAATGAGCAGTTCTTC. This translates into CASSIGQSHNEQFF.